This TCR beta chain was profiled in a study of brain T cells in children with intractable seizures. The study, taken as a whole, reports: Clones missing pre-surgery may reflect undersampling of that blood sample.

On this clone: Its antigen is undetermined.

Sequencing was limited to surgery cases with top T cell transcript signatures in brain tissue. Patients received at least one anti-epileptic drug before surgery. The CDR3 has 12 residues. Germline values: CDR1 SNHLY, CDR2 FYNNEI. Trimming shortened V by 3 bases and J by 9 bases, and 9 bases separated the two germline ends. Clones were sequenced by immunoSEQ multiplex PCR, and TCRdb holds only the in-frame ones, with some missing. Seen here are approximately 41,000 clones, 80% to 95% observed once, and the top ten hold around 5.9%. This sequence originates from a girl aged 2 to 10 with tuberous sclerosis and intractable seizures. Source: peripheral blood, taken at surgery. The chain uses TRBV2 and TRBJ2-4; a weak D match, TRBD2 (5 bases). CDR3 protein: CASSEEVRIQYF. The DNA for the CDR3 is TGTGCCAGCAGTGAGGAGGTCCGCATTCAGTACTTC.